These 17 T cell receptor beta chains originate from one sample sequenced in a study of siplizumab effects on memory and regulatory T cells. Repertoires were generated with immunoSEQ multiplex PCR, while TCRdb's copy carries only in-frame clones and drops some. The sample gives about 85,000 clones, approximately 95% of which show up once; approximately 17% is in the top ten. Sequencing was performed on CD8+ T cells sorted from blood. These receptors all come from a human donor in good health.

This clone occurred once. The chain recombines TRBV9 with TRBJ2-7; D is uncertain. The length of the CDR3 is 13 residues. V was cut by 4 bases and J by 1 base, with 9 bases left in between. Germline CDR1 and CDR2: SGDLS and YYNGEE. The CDR3 reads CASSLGVSYEQYF. CDR3 nucleotide sequence: TGTGCCAGCAGCCTAGGTGTTTCCTACGAGCAGTACTTC. Full variable domain (missing parts from reference TRBV9 and TRBJ2-7): DSGVTQTPKHLITATGQRVTLRCSPRSGDLSVYWYQQSLDQGLQFLIQYYNGEERAKGNILERFSAQQFPDLHSELNLSSLELGDSALYFCASSLGVSYEQYFGPGTRLTVT.

The rearrangement joins TRBV13 to TRBJ2-1, with 12 positions matching TRBD2. The CDR3 runs 15 residues. Looked up from germline, CDR1 is PRHDT and CDR2 is FYEKMQ (reference sequence). Germline trimming cut 5 bases from V and 9 bases from J; bases unmatched to any gene: 8. Here the CDR3 DNA reads TGTGCCAGCAGCCCCCGACTAGCGGGAGAGGGTGAGCAGTTCTTC. Protein: CASSPRLAGEGEQFF.

Written as DNA, the CDR3 is TGCGCCAGCAGTGAGCTAGCGGCCTACAATGAGCAGTTCTTC. It encodes CASSELAAYNEQFF. V gene TRBV10-2 combines with J gene TRBJ2-1, with 7 nucleotides matching TRBD2. The CDR3 totals 14 residues. With V trimmed by 2 bases and J by 2 bases, 0 bases remained unmatched. CDR1 WSHSY and CDR2 SAAADI come from the germline V gene.

The V gene is TRBV19, the J gene TRBJ2-1; a possible D gene is TRBD2 (6 bases). Trimming took off 1 base at V and 0 bases at J, with 19 bases between the two ends. This CDR3 is 19 amino acids long. CDR1 and CDR2 (germline): LNHDA, SQIVND (reference sequence). The CDR3 sequence: CASSIVSRRDFSSYNEQFF. CDR3 DNA: TGTGCCAGTAGTATAGTGTCGCGCCGGGACTTCAGCTCCTACAATGAGCAGTTCTTC.

The V and J genes are TRBV14 and TRBJ2-5, with D maybe TRBD1 (6 bases). Germline V gives CDR1 SGHDN, CDR2 FVKESK. CDR3 length equals 18 residues. Trimming removed 2 bases at V and 3 bases at J, with 22 bases between. In DNA form, the CDR3 reads TGTGCCAGCAGCCAACCCCTCTGGCGACAGGACACAAAAGAGACCCAGTACTTC. Its translation: CASSQPLWRQDTKETQYF.

This sequence joins TRBV27 and TRBJ1-1; maybe TRBD1 (6 bases). Germline CDR1 and CDR2: MNHEY and SMNVEV (reference sequence). The V end was cut by 6 bases, the J end by 0 bases, with 17 bases between. The CDR3 covers 16 residues. The CDR3, as DNA: TGTGCCAGCAGACAGGGTGTGGTAGGGCTGAACACTGAAGCTTTCTTT. Amino acid sequence: CASRQGVVGLNTEAFF.

The chain links TRBV5-5 to TRBJ2-7, with D possibly matching TRBD1 (5 bases). V was cut by 2 bases and J by 2 bases, with 14 bases left in between. CDR3 length: 15 residues. Looked up from germline, CDR1 is SGHKS and CDR2 is YYEKEE (reference sequence). The CDR3 sequence is CASSFAPRATYEQYF. The CDR3 DNA is TGTGCCAGCAGCTTTGCCCCCAGGGCAACCTACGAGCAGTACTTC.

This chain connects TRBV10-3 to TRBJ2-3; D not resolved. This CDR3 spans 12 amino acids. Germline V gene lookup returns CDR1 ENHRY and CDR2 SYGVKD. V was cut by 3 bases and J by 4 bases, with 5 bases left in between. The CDR3 here is CAISDLSDTQYF. In nucleotides, the CDR3 is TGTGCCATCAGTGATCTGTCAGATACGCAGTATTTT.

The chain links TRBV7-6 to TRBJ2-5; either TRBD1 or TRBD2 may supply D (5 bases each). Trimming took 5 bases from V and 5 from J, leaving 18 bases between them. The CDR3 spans 15 residues. The germline V gene encodes CDR1 SGHVS and CDR2 FNYEAQ. The CDR3 protein is CASSLVGERLETQYF. CDR3 bases: TGTGCCAGCAGCCTGGTGGGGGAGAGGTTGGAGACCCAGTACTTC.

This sequence joins TRBV6-6 and TRBJ2-7; D remains unclear. Germline V gene sequence: CDR1 MNHNY, CDR2 SVGAGI (reference sequence). This CDR3 is built from 14 residues. V was cut by 3 bases and J by 0 bases, with 9 bases left in between. CDR3 in DNA: TGTGCCAGCAGTTATGGGGTAGGCTCCTACGAGCAGTACTTC. Protein sequence: CASSYGVGSYEQYF.

The V and J genes are TRBV9 and TRBJ1-5; TRBD1 might be the D (5 bases). Looked up from germline, CDR1 is SGDLS and CDR2 is YYNGEE. The V and J ends lost 0 bases and 7 bases respectively, with 11 bases between them. CDR3 length: 14 residues. The CDR3 is CASSVGGAGQPQHF. As DNA, the CDR3 is TGTGCCAGCAGCGTAGGGGGAGCAGGGCAGCCCCAGCATTTT.

The gene calls are TRBV2 and TRBJ2-7; TRBD2 agrees at 9 bases. CDR3 length: 16 amino acids. The V gene's germline CDR1 is SNHLY and CDR2 FYNNEI. Germline trimming cut 5 bases from V and 5 bases from J; bases unmatched to any gene: 13. CDR3 DNA sequence: TGTGCCAGCAGTACGAAGGTAGCGGGAGCTCTGCACGAGCAGTACTTC. It yields the protein CASSTKVAGALHEQYF.

This clone was recorded only once. The V call is TRBV7-9, the J call TRBJ1-5; D perhaps matches TRBD1 (5 bases). The CDR3 contains 16 residues. Germline V gene sequence: CDR1 SEHNR, CDR2 FQNEAQ (reference sequence). Trimming took 1 base from V and 4 from J, leaving 14 bases between them. CDR3 in DNA: TGTGCCAGCAGCTTAGGCGGGGCCTGGGAAAATCAGCCCCAGCATTTT. It codes for CASSLGGAWENQPQHF.

V gene TRBV6-6 combines with J gene TRBJ2-2; 7 bases map to TRBD1. Germline values: CDR1 MNHNY, CDR2 SVGAGI (reference sequence). V shed 5 bases and J 6 bases; nucleotides not matched to a gene: 12. The CDR3 loop spans 16 amino acids. CDR3 coding DNA: TGTGCCAGCAGTAGAAACGACAGGGTGCCCTCCGGGGAGCTGTTTTTT. This translates into CASSRNDRVPSGELFF.

This clone was detected once. The chain employs TRBV9 and TRBJ2-7; a possible D gene is TRBD2 (5 bases). This CDR3 has 13 residues. In germline, CDR1 is SGDLS, CDR2 YYNGEE. V lost 5 bases and J lost 0, with 9 bases in between. As DNA, the CDR3 is TGTGCCAGCAGTGCCGGGGACTCCTACGAGCAGTACTTC. Its protein is CASSAGDSYEQYF. Full variable domain (missing parts from reference TRBV9 and TRBJ2-7): DSGVTQTPKHLITATGQRVTLRCSPRSGDLSVYWYQQSLDQGLQFLIQYYNGEERAKGNILERFSAQQFPDLHSELNLSSLELGDSALYFCASSAGDSYEQYFGPGTRLTVT.

The chain joins TRBV6-6 to TRBJ1-5; 7 positions match TRBD1. The CDR3 sequence is 15 residues long. V shed 6 bases and J 4 bases; nucleotides not matched to a gene: 9. Germline CDR1 and CDR2: MNHNY and SVGAGI (reference sequence). The CDR3 protein is CASSWGTEPNQPQHF. CDR3 bases: TGTGCCAGCAGCTGGGGGACAGAACCTAATCAGCCCCAGCATTTT.

This clone was counted a single time. Other DNA sequences of this sample code for an identical CDR3. This chain links TRBV9 with TRBJ2-1, with 12 positions matching TRBD1. This CDR3 spans 15 amino acids. Germline trimming cut 3 bases from V and 7 bases from J; bases unmatched to any gene: 5. Germline CDR1 SGDLS, CDR2 YYNGEE. CDR3 nucleotides: TGTGCCAGCAGCGCCGGGACAGGGGGCGGGAATGAGCAGTTCTTC. This encodes CASSAGTGGGNEQFF.